Shown below are 12 T cell receptor beta chains from a single sample sequenced in a study of spatial heterogeneity in lung cancer. Documented time point: sample taken at primary tumor resection. Via MiXCR, TCRdb re-called the 5' RACE reads, giving one row per CDR3 protein. The sample holds some 21,000 distinct CDR3 sequences, around 4.3% seen once. The material sequenced was PBMCs, taken at surgery. These receptors came from a male donor with early-stage non-small cell lung cancer.

This clonotype was recorded at least ten times. The CDR3 sequence is CAWSVPGGNSPLHF. CDR3 bases: TGTGCCTGGAGTGTACCTGGAGGGAATTCACCCCTCCACTTT. The chain recombines TRBV30 with TRBJ1-6; D gene unclear. The V end was cut by 0 bases, the J end by 7 bases, with 10 bases between. The CDR3 sequence is 14 residues long. CDR1 and CDR2 from the germline V gene are GTSNPN and SVGIG (reference sequence).

There are many counts of this clonotype. This chain joins TRBV27 and TRBJ1-1; D unclear. With 6 bases removed from V and 1 base from J, the gap between germline ends came to 18 bases. CDR3 length equals 16 residues. Germline V gene lookup returns CDR1 MNHEY and CDR2 SMNVEV (reference sequence). The CDR3 nucleotides are TGTGCCAGCAGCCTTCGTAGCCACCGAGAGAACACTGAAGCTTTCTTT. Translating it yields CASSLRSHRENTEAFF.

Ten or more counts support this clonotype. This chain connects TRBV11-1 to TRBJ2-5; 13 nucleotides line up with TRBD2. With 4 bases clipped from V and 4 bases from J, the junction kept 6 bases outside the gene matches. The CDR3 is 16 amino acids. The germline V gene encodes CDR1 SGHAT and CDR2 FQDESV (reference sequence). The CDR3 bases are TGTGCCAGCAGCTCAGGACTAGCGGGAGTTGTAGAGACCCAGTACTTC. Its translation is CASSSGLAGVVETQYF.

This clonotype was found a few times. The gene calls are TRBV30 and TRBJ1-1; D is possibly TRBD1 (5 bases). Germline CDR1 reads GTSNPN; CDR2 reads SVGIG (reference sequence). The CDR3 consists of 13 residues. V was pared by 5 bases and J by 2 bases, with 12 bases between. The CDR3 region is CAWVQDLNTEAFF. CDR3 sequence (DNA): TGTGCCTGGGTACAGGATCTTAACACTGAAGCTTTCTTT.

This clonotype was seen at least ten times. This sequence joins TRBV6-5 and TRBJ2-2; the D gene is possibly TRBD2 (6 bases). Trimming took off 4 bases at V and 2 bases at J, with 14 bases between the two ends. CDR1 is MNHEY and CDR2 is SVGAGI in the germline V gene. The CDR3 covers 16 residues. The CDR3 reads CASSLLGGTNTGELFF. The CDR3 nucleotides are TGTGCCAGCAGTTTACTCGGCGGGACCAACACCGGGGAGCTGTTTTTT.

This clonotype was detected many times. The chain has TRBV28 and TRBJ1-6; TRBD1 matches 9 bases. The J segment lost 8 bases and the V segment lost 5 bases, leaving 10 bases of the junction unmatched. Looked up from germline, CDR1 is MDHEN and CDR2 is SYDVKM. This CDR3 region has 16 residues. CDR3 DNA sequence: TGTGCCAGCAGTGCTCCAGGGACAGGGACTTATTCACCCCTCCACTTT. Protein: CASSAPGTGTYSPLHF.

This clonotype has ten or more counts. The rearrangement links TRBV27 to TRBJ1-1; 9 nucleotides agree with TRBD1. From germline, CDR1 is MNHEY and CDR2 SMNVEV (reference sequence). The CDR3 consists of 17 residues. After removal of 2 bases from V and 0 bases from J, the junction contained 7 bases not matched to a gene. Here the CDR3 reads CASSLRSRTGVNTEAFF. CDR3 in DNA: TGTGCCAGCAGTTTAAGGTCCCGGACAGGGGTGAACACTGAAGCTTTCTTT.

The V and J genes are TRBV9 and TRBJ2-7, with a weak D call TRBD2 (7 bases). The V gene's germline CDR1 is SGDLS and CDR2 YYNGEE. This CDR3 spans 15 amino acids. The germline V and J ends were trimmed by 4 bases and 7 bases, with 21 bases remaining between them. CDR3 amino acids: CASSPEAGAPGEQYF. Written as DNA, the CDR3 is TGTGCCAGCAGCCCAGAGGCGGGGGCGCCGGGTGAGCAGTACTTC.

This clonotype was seen at least ten times. V usage is TRBV4-2 and J usage is TRBJ2-3, with no clear D. Per germline, CDR1 LGHNA and CDR2 YNFKEQ. V was shortened by 0 bases and J by 7 bases, with 2 bases between the two germline ends. The CDR3 extends over 11 amino acids. The CDR3 spells CASSQEYTQYF. The CDR3 nucleotides read TGTGCCAGCAGCCAAGAGTATACGCAGTATTTT.

By share, this clonotype counts as medium-sized. J is TRBJ2-5 and V is TRBV6-5; D is unclear. The CDR3 is 15 residues long. Trimming shortened V by 0 bases and J by 1 base, and 9 bases separated the two germline ends. Looked up from germline, CDR1 is MNHEY and CDR2 is SVGAGI. The DNA for the CDR3 is TGTGCCAGCAGTTACTCGATACGAGGCCAAGAGACCCAGTACTTC. Its protein product is CASSYSIRGQETQYF.

This clonotype appeared a few times. The junction departs from germline at one end; a sequencing error may be responsible. The chain uses TRBV7-7 and TRBJ2-5; tentative D call: TRBD2 (5 bases). This CDR3 is 13 amino acids long. CDR1 and CDR2 from the germline V gene are SSHAT and FNYEAQ (reference sequence). DNA for the CDR3: TGTGCTAGCAGCCCTTACACGGGGGAGACCCAGTACTTC. Amino acids: CASSPYTGETQYF.

Ten or more counts support this clonotype. In DNA, the CDR3 is TGTGCCAGCAGTGATGGGGCTGGCGACGAGCAGTACTTC. Amino acids: CASSDGAGDEQYF. The rearrangement uses TRBV2 and TRBJ2-7, with D perhaps TRBD1 (5 bases). V gave up 3 bases and J gave up 5 bases, with 11 bases separating them. CDR3 length equals 13 residues. Germline V gene lookup returns CDR1 SNHLY and CDR2 FYNNEI.